These T cell receptor beta chains were read from a single sample in a study of blood T cell repertoires in COVID-19. Profiling relied on immunoSEQ multiplex PCR, and the TCRdb table lists in-frame clones only, not all of them. The sample lists 90,000 to 100,000 clones, about 85% occurring once. Sequencing input: peripheral blood. The receptors derive from a human donor in a cohort sampled during active COVID-19. Both conserved end residues are part of each CDR3. D genes are given only for firm matches. Clone size is shown for a subset of rows, as once, few, many or a class of expanded clone.

D,J,V,size,DNA,CDR3
TRBD1,TRBJ1-3,TRBV10-3,NA,TGTGCCATCAGTGAGTCCGGGACAGCTGGAAACACCATATATTTT,CAISESGTAGNTIYF
NA,TRBJ2-3,TRBV10-3,NA,TGTGCCATCAGTGAGCCGAAAGGTACTAGTGGTTCGGATACGCAGTATTTT,CAISEPKGTSGSDTQYF
TRBD2,TRBJ2-7,TRBV6-5,NA,TGTGCCAGCTGGGGAGGGTATCGCTACGAGCAGTACTTC,CASWGGYRYEQYF
TRBD2,TRBJ2-1,TRBV4-3,NA,TGCGCCAGCAGCCAAGAACGTCGAGCGGGGTACAATGAGCAGTTCTTC,CASSQERRAGYNEQFF
NA,TRBJ1-2,TRBV19,NA,TGTGCCAGTAGCCTGACAGCCCTGGCCAGCTATGGCTACACCTTC,CASSLTALASYGYTF
NA,TRBJ1-5,TRBV28,NA,TGTGCCAGCAGTAGGGAGTTGAGGCAGCCCCAGCATTTT,CASSRELRQPQHF
TRBD1,TRBJ2-7,TRBV15,NA,TGTGCCACCAGCAGAGAGACAGGGTTCCACGAGCAGTACTTC,CATSRETGFHEQYF
TRBD1,TRBJ2-5,TRBV4-2,NA,TGTGCCAGCAGCCCCGGCCCAGGGGGAAGTATCGAGACCCAGTACTTC,CASSPGPGGSIETQYF
NA,TRBJ2-3,TRBV11-3,few,TGTGCCAGCAGCTACGGGACTGGGGCTGGCACAGATACGCAGTATTTT,CASSYGTGAGTDTQYF
TRBD1,TRBJ2-7,TRBV19,NA,TGTGCCGCCCGGGACAGGGTCACCTACGAGCAGTACTTC,CAARDRVTYEQYF
NA,TRBJ2-1,TRBV12-3/TRBV12-4,NA,TGTGGCGTGCGGGGCCCAAACGATAAGCAGTTCTTC,CGVRGPNDKQFF
TRBD2,TRBJ2-3,TRBV9,NA,TGTGCCAGCAGCGTAGAGGGCGGGGGGCCTAGCACAGATACGCAGTATTTT,CASSVEGGGPSTDTQYF
TRBD1,TRBJ2-7,TRBV6-5,NA,TGTGCCAGCAGTTATTCCGGGACAGGGGGCGAGCAGTACTTC,CASSYSGTGGEQYF
TRBD2,TRBJ2-3,TRBV3-1/TRBV3-2,few,TGTGCCAGCAGCTCTGGACTAGCGACAGATACGCAGTATTTT,CASSSGLATDTQYF
NA,TRBJ1-2,TRBV14,NA,TGTGCCAGCAGCCAAGGACAGCCTTATGGCTACACCTTC,CASSQGQPYGYTF
TRBD1,TRBJ2-1,TRBV7-9,once,TGTGCCAGCAGCTTTTCACAGGGGGTCCTGGGTGAGCAGTTCTTC,CASSFSQGVLGEQFF
TRBD1,TRBJ1-1,TRBV29-1,NA,TGCAGCGTCGGCGACAGGGTTTACACTGAAGCTTTCTTT,CSVGDRVYTEAFF
TRBD1,TRBJ1-6,TRBV2,few,TGTGCCAGCAGAACCGGGACAGATAATTCACCCCTCCACTTT,CASRTGTDNSPLHF
TRBD2,TRBJ2-3,TRBV7-2,NA,TGTGCCAGCAGCCGGGACTATGTGGCAGATACGCAGTATTTT,CASSRDYVADTQYF
TRBD2,TRBJ2-2,TRBV19,once,TGTGCCAGTACGGCCCAGCGGGGGTTTCCCGGGGAGCTGTTTTTT,CASTAQRGFPGELFF
NA,TRBJ1-2,TRBV18,NA,TGTGCCAGCTCACCACCGGGAGAGAGCATCGGCTACACCTTC,CASSPPGESIGYTF
NA,TRBJ2-1,TRBV5-1,NA,TGCGCCAGCAGCTTGGGTGGGGGCTACTCCTACAATGAGCAGTTCTTC,CASSLGGGYSYNEQFF
NA,TRBJ2-5,TRBV5-1,NA,TGCGCCAGCAGCTTGCGGGGGAATAGCGTAGAGACCCAGTACTTC,CASSLRGNSVETQYF
NA,TRBJ2-7,TRBV28,NA,TGTGCCAGCAGTTTAATAAAATTAGACTTAGGCGGGGTAAGAAACTACGAGCAGTACTTC,CASSLIKLDLGGVRNYEQYF